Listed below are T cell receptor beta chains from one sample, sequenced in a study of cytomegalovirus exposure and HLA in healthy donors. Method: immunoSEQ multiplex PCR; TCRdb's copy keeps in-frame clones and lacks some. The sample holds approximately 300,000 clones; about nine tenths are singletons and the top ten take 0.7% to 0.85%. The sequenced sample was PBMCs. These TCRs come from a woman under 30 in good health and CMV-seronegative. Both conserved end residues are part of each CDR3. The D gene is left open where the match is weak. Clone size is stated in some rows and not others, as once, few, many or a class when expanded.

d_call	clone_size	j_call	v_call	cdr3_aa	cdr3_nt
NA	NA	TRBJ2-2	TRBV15	CATSRAQGLETNTGELFF	TGTGCCACCAGCAGAGCTCAGGGACTCGAAACGAACACCGGGGAGCTGTTTTTT
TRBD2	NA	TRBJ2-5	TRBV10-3	CAISAGTSGGETQYF	TGTGCCATCAGTGCTGGGACTAGCGGGGGGGAGACCCAGTACTTC
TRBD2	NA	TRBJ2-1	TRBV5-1	CASSLTTSPNEQFF	TGCGCCAGCAGCTTGACGACTAGCCCCAATGAGCAGTTCTTC
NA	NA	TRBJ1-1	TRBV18	CASSARQTNTEAFF	TGTGCCAGCTCAGCCCGACAGACGAACACTGAAGCTTTCTTT
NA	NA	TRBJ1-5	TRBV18	CASSPPNSNQPQHF	TGTGCCAGCTCACCACCCAATAGCAATCAGCCCCAGCATTTT
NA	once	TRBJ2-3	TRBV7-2	CASSFRGDQDTQYF	TGTGCCAGCAGCTTCAGGGGCGACCAGGATACGCAGTATTTT
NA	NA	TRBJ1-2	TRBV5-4	CASSARGGPYGYTF	TGTGCCAGCAGCGCTCGAGGGGGACCCTATGGCTACACCTTC
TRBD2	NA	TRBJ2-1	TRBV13	CASSSGRSNEQFF	TGTGCCAGCTCTAGCGGGAGAAGCAATGAGCAGTTCTTC
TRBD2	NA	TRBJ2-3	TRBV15	CATSVAGEAGDTQYF	TGTGCCACCAGCGTAGCGGGAGAAGCAGGAGATACGCAGTATTTT
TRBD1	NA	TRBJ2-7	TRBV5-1	CASSLEGQGDEQYF	TGCGCCAGCAGCTTAGAGGGACAGGGCGACGAGCAGTACTTC
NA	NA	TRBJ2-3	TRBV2	CASSDQADTQYF	TGTGCCAGCAGTGATCAGGCTGATACGCAGTATTTT
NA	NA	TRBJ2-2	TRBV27	CASSFGGTGELFF	TGTGCCAGCAGTTTCGGTGGCACCGGGGAGCTGTTTTTT
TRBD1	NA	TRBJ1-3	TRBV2	CASSYGDSGKGNTIYF	TGTGCCAGCAGCTATGGGGACAGCGGCAAAGGAAACACCATATATTTT
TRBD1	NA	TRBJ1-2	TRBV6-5	CASSRIGGGLGGYTF	TGTGCCAGCAGCAGGATCGGAGGGGGCCTTGGCGGCTACACCTTC
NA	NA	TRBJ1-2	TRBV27	CASSLLPEAAQGYTF	TGTGCCAGCAGTTTATTGCCGGAGGCAGCGCAAGGCTACACCTTC
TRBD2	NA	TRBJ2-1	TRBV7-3	CASSSPRGSENEQFF	TGTGCCAGCAGCTCCCCCCGCGGGAGCGAGAATGAGCAGTTCTTC
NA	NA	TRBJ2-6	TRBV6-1	CASSATGSGANVLTF	TGTGCCAGCAGTGCCACAGGATCCGGGGCCAACGTCCTGACTTTC
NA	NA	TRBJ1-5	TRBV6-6	CAGGGLLSNQPQHF	TGTGCCGGGGGGGGACTACTTAGCAATCAGCCCCAGCATTTT
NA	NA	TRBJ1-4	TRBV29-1	CSVIQGSEKLFF	TGCAGCGTAATACAGGGAAGTGAAAAACTGTTTTTT
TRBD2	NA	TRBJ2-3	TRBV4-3	CASSQVEAGGTDTQYF	TGCGCCAGCAGCCAGGTCGAAGCGGGAGGCACAGATACGCAGTATTTT
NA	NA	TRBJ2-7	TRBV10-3	CAISGGVGETYEQYF	TGTGCCATCAGCGGGGGAGTGGGGGAGACCTACGAGCAGTACTTC
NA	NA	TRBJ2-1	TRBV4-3	CASSQDRGGYNEQFF	TGCGCCAGCAGCCAAGACAGAGGCGGCTACAATGAGCAGTTCTTC
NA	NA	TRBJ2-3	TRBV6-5	CASSLTPGGDTQYF	TGTGCCAGCAGTCTAACCCCCGGAGGGGATACGCAGTATTTT
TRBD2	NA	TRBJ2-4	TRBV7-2	CASSLGAGVQYIQYF	TGTGCCAGCAGCTTAGGGGCGGGAGTTCAGTACATTCAGTACTTC
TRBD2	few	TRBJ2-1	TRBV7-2	CASSLLAGGGEQFF	TGTGCCAGCAGCTTATTAGCGGGAGGGGGGGAGCAGTTCTTC
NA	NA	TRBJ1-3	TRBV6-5	CASRQGSTIYF	TGTGCCAGCCGTCAGGGGAGCACCATATATTTT
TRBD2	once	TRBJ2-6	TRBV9	CASSAIPGGSGANVLTF	TGTGCCAGCAGCGCAATCCCGGGAGGGTCTGGGGCCAACGTCCTGACTTTC
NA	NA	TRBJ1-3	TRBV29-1	CSVEKGDSGNTIYF	TGCAGCGTTGAGAAGGGAGACTCTGGAAACACCATATATTTT
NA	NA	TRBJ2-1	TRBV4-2	CASSQQGGRNEQFF	TGTGCCAGCAGCCAACAGGGGGGCCGCAATGAGCAGTTCTTC
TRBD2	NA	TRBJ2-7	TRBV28	CASSTALLAGDSYEQYF	TGTGCCAGCAGTACCGCCCTACTAGCGGGAGACTCCTACGAGCAGTACTTC
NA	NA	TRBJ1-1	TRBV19	CASSIIRGWTEAFF	TGTGCCAGTAGTATTATCCGAGGATGGACTGAAGCTTTCTTT
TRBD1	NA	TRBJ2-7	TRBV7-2	CASSRDRGTTYEQYF	TGTGCCAGCAGCCGTGACAGGGGGACTACCTACGAGCAGTACTTC
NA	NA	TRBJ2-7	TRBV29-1	CSVSGKGTYEQYF	TGCAGCGTTTCCGGCAAGGGGACCTACGAGCAGTACTTC
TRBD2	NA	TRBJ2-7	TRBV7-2	CASSPWTSGNEQYF	TGTGCCAGCAGCCCCTGGACTAGCGGGAACGAGCAGTACTTC
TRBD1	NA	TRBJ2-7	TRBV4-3	CASSQDEAGQGFEQYF	TGCGCCAGCAGCCAAGACGAGGCGGGACAGGGATTCGAGCAGTACTTC
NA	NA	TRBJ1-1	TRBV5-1	CASCPDGGFTEAFF	TGCGCCAGCTGTCCCGATGGGGGGTTCACTGAAGCTTTCTTT
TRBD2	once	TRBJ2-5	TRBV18	CASSPLRGEETQYF	TGTGCCAGCTCACCACTCCGGGGGGAAGAGACCCAGTACTTC
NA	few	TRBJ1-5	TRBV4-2	CASSQERGQPQHF	TGTGCCAGCAGCCAAGAACGGGGACAGCCCCAGCATTTT
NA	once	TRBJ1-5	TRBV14	CASSQDGLPQHF	TGTGCCAGCAGCCAAGATGGCCTGCCCCAGCATTTT
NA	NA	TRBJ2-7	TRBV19	CASSIGAGPYEQYF	TGTGCCAGTAGTATAGGGGCAGGTCCCTACGAGCAGTACTTC
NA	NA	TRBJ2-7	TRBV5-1	CASTETAFGVEQYF	TGCGCCAGCACAGAGACAGCGTTTGGAGTCGAGCAGTACTTC
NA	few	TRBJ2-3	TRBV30	CAWSVGAGSTDTQYF	TGTGCCTGGAGTGTAGGCGCGGGATCCACAGATACGCAGTATTTT
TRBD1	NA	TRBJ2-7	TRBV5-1	CASSQYRDSSYEQYF	TGCGCCAGCAGCCAGTACCGGGACAGCTCCTACGAGCAGTACTTC
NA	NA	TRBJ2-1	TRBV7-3	CASSSGPDGQFF	TGTGCCAGCAGCTCAGGCCCCGACGGGCAGTTCTTC
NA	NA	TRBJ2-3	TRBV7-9	CASSPGEDTQYF	TGTGCCAGCAGCCCAGGCGAGGATACGCAGTATTTT
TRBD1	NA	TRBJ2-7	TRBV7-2	CASSGTGFEQYF	TGTGCCAGCAGCGGGACAGGGTTCGAGCAGTACTTC
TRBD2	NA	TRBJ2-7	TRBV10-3	CAISEKSGIISYEQYF	TGTGCCATCAGTGAGAAAAGCGGGATTATATCCTACGAGCAGTACTTC
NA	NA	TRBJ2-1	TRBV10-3	CAIKKEDEQFF	TGTGCCATAAAAAAAGAGGATGAGCAGTTCTTC
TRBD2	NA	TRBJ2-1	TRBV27	CASSPGLAAYNEQFF	TGTGCCAGCAGTCCAGGACTAGCGGCCTACAATGAGCAGTTCTTC
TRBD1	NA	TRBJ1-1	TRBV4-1	CASSQAQGAKNTEAFF	TGCGCCAGCAGCCAAGCCCAGGGGGCGAAGAACACTGAAGCTTTCTTT
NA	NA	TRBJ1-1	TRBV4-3	CASSQGQGVRNTEAFF	TGCGCCAGCAGCCAAGGTCAAGGAGTAAGGAACACTGAAGCTTTCTTT
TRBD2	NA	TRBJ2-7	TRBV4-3	CASSQGRLAGGREQYF	TGCGCCAGCAGCCAAGGTAGACTAGCGGGAGGCCGCGAGCAGTACTTC
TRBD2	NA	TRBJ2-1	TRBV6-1	CASSERRAVAGDEQFF	TGTGCCAGCAGTGAACGCAGGGCGGTAGCGGGGGATGAGCAGTTCTTC
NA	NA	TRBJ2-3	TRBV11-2	CASSLVEGFTDTQYF	TGTGCCAGCAGCTTAGTCGAGGGTTTCACAGATACGCAGTATTTT
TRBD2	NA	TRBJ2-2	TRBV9	CASSVSGSGGTGELFF	TGTGCCAGCAGCGTAAGCGGGAGCGGTGGCACCGGGGAGCTGTTTTTT
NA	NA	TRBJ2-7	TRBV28	CASSFSIGGEQYF	TGTGCCAGCAGTTTCTCAATCGGCGGCGAGCAGTACTTC
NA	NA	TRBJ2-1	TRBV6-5	CASRTGYNEQFF	TGTGCCAGCAGAACAGGGTACAATGAGCAGTTCTTC
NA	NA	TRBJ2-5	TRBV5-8	CASSLQGSTQYF	TGTGCCAGCAGCTTGCAGGGGTCGACCCAGTACTTC
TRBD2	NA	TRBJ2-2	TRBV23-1	CASSQSYASGRGAGELFF	TGCGCCAGCAGTCAATCGTATGCTAGCGGGAGGGGAGCCGGGGAGCTGTTTTTT